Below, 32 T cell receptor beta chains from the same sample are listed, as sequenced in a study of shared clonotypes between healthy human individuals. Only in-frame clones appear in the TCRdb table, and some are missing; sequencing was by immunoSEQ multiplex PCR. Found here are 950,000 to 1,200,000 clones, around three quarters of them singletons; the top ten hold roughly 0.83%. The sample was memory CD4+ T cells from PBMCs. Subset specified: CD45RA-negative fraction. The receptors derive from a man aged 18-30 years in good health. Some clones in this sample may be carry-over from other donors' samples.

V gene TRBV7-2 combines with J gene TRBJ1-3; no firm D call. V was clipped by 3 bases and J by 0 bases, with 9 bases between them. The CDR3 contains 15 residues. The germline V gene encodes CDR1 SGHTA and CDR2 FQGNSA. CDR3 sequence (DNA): TGTGCCAGCAGCTTTCAGGTTCCCTCTGGAAACACCATATATTTT. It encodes CASSFQVPSGNTIYF.

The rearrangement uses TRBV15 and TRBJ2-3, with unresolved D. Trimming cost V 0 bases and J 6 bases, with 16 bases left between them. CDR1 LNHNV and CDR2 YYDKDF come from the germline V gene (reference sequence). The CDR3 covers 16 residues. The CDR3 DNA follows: TGTGCCACCAGCAGAGATTTGATCCCCAGCCGGGATACGCAGTATTTT. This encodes CATSRDLIPSRDTQYF.

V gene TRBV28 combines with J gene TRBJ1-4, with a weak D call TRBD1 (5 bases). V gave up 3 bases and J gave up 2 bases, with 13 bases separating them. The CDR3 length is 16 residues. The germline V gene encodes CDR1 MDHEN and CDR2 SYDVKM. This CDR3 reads CASSLDPGTTNEKLFF. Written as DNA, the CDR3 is TGTGCCAGCAGTTTGGACCCCGGGACGACTAATGAAAAACTGTTTTTT.

CDR3 residues: CSAERPPQHF. DNA for the CDR3: TGCAGTGCTGAGCGTCCGCCCCAGCATTTT. The chain links TRBV20-1 to TRBJ1-5; D remains ambiguous. V lost 5 bases and J lost 9, with 8 bases in between. The CDR3 totals 10 residues. CDR1 DFQATT and CDR2 SNEGSKA come from the germline V gene (reference sequence).

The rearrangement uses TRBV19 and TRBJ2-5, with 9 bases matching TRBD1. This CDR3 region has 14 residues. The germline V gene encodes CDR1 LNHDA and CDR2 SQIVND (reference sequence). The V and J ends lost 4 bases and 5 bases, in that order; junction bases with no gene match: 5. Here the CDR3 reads CASSRTGAGETQYF. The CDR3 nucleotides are TGTGCCAGTAGTAGGACAGGGGCGGGGGAGACCCAGTACTTC.

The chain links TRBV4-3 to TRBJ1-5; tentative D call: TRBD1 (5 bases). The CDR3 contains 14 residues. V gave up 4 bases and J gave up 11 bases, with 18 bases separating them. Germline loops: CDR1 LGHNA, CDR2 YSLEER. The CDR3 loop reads CASSPAPQMGAQHF. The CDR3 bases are TGCGCCAGCAGCCCCGCGCCACAGATGGGGGCCCAGCATTTT.

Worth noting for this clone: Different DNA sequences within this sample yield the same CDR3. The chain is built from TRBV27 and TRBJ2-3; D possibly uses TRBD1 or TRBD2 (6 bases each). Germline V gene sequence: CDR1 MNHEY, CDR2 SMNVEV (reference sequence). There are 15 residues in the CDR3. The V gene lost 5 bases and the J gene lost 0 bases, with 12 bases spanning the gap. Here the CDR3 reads CASSLGGPSTDTQYF. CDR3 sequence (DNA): TGTGCCAGCAGTCTGGGGGGCCCTAGCACAGATACGCAGTATTTT.

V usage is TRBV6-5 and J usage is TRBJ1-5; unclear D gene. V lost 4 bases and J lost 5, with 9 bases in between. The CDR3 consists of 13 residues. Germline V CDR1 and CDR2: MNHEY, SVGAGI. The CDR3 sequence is CASSSDGDQPQHF. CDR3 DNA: TGTGCCAGCAGTTCGGATGGGGATCAGCCCCAGCATTTT.

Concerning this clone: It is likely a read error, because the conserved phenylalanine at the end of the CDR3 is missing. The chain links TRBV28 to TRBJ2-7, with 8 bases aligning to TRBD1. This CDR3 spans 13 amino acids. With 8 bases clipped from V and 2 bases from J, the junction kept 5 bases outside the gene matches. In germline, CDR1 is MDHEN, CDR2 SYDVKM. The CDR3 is CASGDRTTYEQYL. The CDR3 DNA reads TGTGCCAGCGGGGACAGGACCACCTACGAGCAGTACCTC.

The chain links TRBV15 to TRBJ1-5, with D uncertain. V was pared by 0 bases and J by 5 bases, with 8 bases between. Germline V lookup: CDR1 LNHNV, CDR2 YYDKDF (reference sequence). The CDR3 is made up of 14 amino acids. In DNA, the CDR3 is TGTGCCACCAGCAGAGATCCCGGGGATCAGCCCCAGCATTTT. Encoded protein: CATSRDPGDQPQHF.

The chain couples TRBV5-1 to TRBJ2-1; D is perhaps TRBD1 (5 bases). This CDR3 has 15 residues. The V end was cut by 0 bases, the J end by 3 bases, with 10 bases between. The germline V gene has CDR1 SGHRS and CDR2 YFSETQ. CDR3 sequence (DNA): TGCGCCAGCAGCTTGGTAACAGGCGTCTACAATGAGCAGTTCTTC. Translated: CASSLVTGVYNEQFF.

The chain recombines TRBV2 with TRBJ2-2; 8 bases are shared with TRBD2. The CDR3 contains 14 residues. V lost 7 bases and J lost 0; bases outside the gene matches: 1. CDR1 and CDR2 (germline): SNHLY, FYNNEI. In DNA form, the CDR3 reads TGTGCCAGCATGACTAGCGCGAACACCGGGGAGCTGTTTTTT. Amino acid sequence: CASMTSANTGELFF.

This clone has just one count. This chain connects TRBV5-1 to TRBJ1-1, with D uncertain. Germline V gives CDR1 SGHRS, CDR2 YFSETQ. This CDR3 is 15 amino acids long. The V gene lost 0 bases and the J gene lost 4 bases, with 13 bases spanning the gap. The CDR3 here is CASSLAGEVGTEAFF. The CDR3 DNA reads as TGCGCCAGCAGCTTGGCCGGGGAGGTCGGCACTGAAGCTTTCTTT.

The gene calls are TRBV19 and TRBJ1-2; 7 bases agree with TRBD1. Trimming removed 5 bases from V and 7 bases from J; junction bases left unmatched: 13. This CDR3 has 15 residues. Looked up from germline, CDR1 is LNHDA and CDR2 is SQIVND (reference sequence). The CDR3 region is CASSPPPDRAGGYTF. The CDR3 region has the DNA TGTGCCAGTAGTCCCCCCCCCGACAGGGCCGGTGGCTACACCTTC. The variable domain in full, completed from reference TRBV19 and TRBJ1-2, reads DGGITQSPKYLFRKEGQNVTLSCEQNLNHDAMYWYRQDPGQGLRLIYYSQIVNDFQKGDIAEGYSVSREKKESFPLTVTSAQKNPTAFYLCASSPPPDRAGGYTFGSGTRLTVV.

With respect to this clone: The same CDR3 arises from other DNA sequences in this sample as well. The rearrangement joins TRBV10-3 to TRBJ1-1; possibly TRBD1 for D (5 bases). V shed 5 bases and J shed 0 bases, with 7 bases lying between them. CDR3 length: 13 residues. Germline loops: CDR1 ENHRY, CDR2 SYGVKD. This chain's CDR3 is CAISQGLNTEAFF. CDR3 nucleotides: TGTGCCATCAGTCAGGGACTGAACACTGAAGCTTTCTTT.

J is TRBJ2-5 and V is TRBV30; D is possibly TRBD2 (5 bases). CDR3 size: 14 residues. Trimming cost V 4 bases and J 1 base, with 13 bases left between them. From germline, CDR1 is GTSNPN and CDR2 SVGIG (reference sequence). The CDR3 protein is CAWKGFGVQETQYF. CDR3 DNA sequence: TGTGCCTGGAAGGGATTCGGGGTCCAAGAGACCCAGTACTTC.

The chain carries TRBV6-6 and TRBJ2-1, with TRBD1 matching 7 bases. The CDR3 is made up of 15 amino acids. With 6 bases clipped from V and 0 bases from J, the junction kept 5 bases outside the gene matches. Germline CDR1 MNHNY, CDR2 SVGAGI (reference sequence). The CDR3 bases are TGTGCCAGCAGAAACAGGGGACCCTCCTACAATGAGCAGTTCTTC. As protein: CASRNRGPSYNEQFF.

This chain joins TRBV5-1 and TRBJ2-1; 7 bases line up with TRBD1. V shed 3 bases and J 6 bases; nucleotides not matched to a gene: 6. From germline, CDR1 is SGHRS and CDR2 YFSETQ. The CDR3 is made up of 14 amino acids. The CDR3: CASSSGTAFNEQFF. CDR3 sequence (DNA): TGCGCCAGCAGCTCCGGGACAGCCTTCAATGAGCAGTTCTTC. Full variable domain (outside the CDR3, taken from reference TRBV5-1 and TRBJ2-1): KAGVTQTPRYLIKTRGQQVTLSCSPISGHRSVSWYQQTPGQGLQFLFEYFSETQRNKGNFPGRFSGRQFSNSRSEMNVSTLELGDSALYLCASSSGTAFNEQFFGPGTRLTVL.

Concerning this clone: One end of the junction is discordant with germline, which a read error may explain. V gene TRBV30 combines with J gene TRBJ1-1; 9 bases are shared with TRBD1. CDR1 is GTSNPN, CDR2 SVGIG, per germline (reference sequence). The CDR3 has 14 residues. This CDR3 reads CAGSGDRAGTEAFF. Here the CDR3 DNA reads TGTGCCGGGAGCGGGGACAGGGCCGGCACTGAAGCTTTCTTT. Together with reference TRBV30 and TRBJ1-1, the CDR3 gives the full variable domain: SQTIHQWPATLVQPVGSPLSLECTVEGTSNPNLYWYRQAAGRGLQLLFYSVGIGQISSEVPQNLSASRPQDRQFILSSKKLLLSDSGFYLCAGSGDRAGTEAFFGQGTRLTVV.

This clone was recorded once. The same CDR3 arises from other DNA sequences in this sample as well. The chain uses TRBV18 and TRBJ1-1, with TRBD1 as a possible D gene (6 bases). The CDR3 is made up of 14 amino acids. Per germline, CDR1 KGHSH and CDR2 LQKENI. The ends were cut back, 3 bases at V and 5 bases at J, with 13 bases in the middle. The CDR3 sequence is CASSPKQGGTEAFF. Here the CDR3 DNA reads TGTGCCAGCTCACCGAAACAGGGAGGAACTGAAGCTTTCTTT.

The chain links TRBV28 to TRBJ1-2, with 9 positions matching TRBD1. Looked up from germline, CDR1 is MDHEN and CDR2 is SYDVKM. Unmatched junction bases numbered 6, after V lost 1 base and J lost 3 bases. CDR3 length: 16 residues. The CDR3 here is CASSLSGTGGDYGYTF. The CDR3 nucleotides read TGTGCCAGCAGTTTATCAGGCACAGGGGGCGACTATGGCTACACCTTC.

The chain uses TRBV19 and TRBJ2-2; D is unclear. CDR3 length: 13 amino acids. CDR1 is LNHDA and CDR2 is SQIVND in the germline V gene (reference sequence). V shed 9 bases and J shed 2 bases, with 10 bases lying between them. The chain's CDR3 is CASQTGNTGELFF. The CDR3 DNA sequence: TGTGCCAGCCAGACTGGTAACACCGGGGAGCTGTTTTTT.

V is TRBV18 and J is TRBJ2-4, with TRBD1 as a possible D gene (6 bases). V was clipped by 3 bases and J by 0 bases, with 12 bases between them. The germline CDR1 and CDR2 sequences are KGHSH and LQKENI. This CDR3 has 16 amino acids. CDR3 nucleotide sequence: TGTGCCAGCTCACCCCCGCGACAGGAAGCCAAAAACATTCAGTACTTC. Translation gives CASSPPRQEAKNIQYF. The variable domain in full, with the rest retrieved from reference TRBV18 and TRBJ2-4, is NAGVMQNPRHLVRRRGQEARLRCSPMKGHSHVYWYRQLPEEGLKFMVYLQKENIIDESGMPKERFSAEFPKEGPSILRIQQVVRGDSAAYFCASSPPRQEAKNIQYFGAGTRLSVL.

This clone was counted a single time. The CDR3 loop is CASSQPRVNTGELFF. The CDR3 nucleotides are TGTGCCAGCAGCCAACCTAGGGTGAACACCGGGGAGCTGTTTTTT. The V gene is TRBV4-2, the J gene TRBJ2-2; no clear D. The germline CDR1 and CDR2 sequences are LGHNA and YNFKEQ. CDR3 length: 15 residues. Trimming stripped 2 bases from V and 1 base from J, with 8 bases between.

CDR3 residues: CASSLGAPFSYEQYF. CDR3 DNA sequence: TGTGCCAGTAGTCTAGGAGCTCCTTTCTCCTACGAGCAGTACTTC. This rearrangement joins TRBV19 to TRBJ2-7, with no clear D. CDR1 LNHDA and CDR2 SQIVND come from the germline V gene (reference sequence). Trimming pared 5 bases from V and 0 bases from J, leaving 14 bases between. CDR3 length: 15 amino acids. The variable domain in full, completed from reference TRBV19 and TRBJ2-7, reads DGGITQSPKYLFRKEGQNVTLSCEQNLNHDAMYWYRQDPGQGLRLIYYSQIVNDFQKGDIAEGYSVSREKKESFPLTVTSAQKNPTAFYLCASSLGAPFSYEQYFGPGTRLTVT.

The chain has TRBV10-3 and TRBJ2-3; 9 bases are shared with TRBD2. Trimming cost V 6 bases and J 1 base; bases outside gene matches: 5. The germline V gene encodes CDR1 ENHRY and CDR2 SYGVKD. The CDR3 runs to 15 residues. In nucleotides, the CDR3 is TGTGCCATCAGCGCTAGCGGGAAAGGCACAGATACGCAGTATTTT. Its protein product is CAISASGKGTDTQYF.

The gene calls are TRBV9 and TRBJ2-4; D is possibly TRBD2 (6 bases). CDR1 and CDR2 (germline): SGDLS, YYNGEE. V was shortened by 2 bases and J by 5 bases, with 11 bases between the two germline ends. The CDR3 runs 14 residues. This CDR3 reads CASSVRGAENIQYF. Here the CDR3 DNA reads TGTGCCAGCAGCGTGCGCGGGGCAGAAAACATTCAGTACTTC.

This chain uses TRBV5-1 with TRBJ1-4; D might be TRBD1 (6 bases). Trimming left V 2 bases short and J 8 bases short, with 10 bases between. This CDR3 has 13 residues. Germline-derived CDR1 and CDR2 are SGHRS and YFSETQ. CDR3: CASSLQGGEKLFF. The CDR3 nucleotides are TGCGCCAGCAGCTTACAGGGAGGCGAAAAACTGTTTTTT.

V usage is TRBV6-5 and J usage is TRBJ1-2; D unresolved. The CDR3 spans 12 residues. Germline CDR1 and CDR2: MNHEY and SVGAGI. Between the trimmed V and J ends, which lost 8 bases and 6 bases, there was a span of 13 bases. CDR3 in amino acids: CASGSALDGYTF. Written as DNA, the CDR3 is TGTGCCAGCGGGTCCGCCTTAGATGGCTACACCTTC.

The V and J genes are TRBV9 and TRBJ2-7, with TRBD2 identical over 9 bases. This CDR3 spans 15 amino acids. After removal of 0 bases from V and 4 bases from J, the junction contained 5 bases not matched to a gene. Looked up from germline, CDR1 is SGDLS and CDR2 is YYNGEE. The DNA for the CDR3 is TGTGCCAGCAGCGTAGGAGGTCTAGCGGGGTACGAGCAGTACTTC. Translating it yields CASSVGGLAGYEQYF.

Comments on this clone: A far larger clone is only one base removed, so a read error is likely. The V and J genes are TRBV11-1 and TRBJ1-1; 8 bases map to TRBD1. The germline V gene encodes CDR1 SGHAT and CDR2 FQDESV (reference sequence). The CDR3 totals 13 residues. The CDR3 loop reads CTSSSQTQGETFF. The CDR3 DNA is TGTACCAGCAGCTCCCAAACACAGGGGGAGACTTTCTTT.

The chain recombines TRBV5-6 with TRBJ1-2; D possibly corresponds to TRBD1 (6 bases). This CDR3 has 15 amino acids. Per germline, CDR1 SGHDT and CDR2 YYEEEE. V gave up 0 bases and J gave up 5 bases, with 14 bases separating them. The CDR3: CASSLAGTSSYGYTF. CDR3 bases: TGTGCCAGCAGCTTGGCTGGGACAAGCTCTTATGGCTACACCTTC.